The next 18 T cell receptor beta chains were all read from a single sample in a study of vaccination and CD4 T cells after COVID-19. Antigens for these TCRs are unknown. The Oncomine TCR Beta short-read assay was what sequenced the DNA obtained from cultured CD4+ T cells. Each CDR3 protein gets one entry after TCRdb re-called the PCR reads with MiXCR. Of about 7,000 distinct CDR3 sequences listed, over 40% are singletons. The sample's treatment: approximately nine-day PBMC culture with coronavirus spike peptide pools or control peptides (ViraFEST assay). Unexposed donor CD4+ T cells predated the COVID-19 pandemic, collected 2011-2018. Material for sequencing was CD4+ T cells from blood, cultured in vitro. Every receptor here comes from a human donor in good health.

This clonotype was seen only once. The CDR3 loop is CAWSVRGRLVGYEQYF. The CDR3 region has the DNA TGTGCCTGGAGTGTACGGGGGAGGTTGGTGGGGTACGAGCAGTACTTC. V gene TRBV30 combines with J gene TRBJ2-7, with D possibly TRBD2 on 6 matching bases. The V gene lost 0 bases and the J gene lost 4 bases, with 19 bases spanning the gap. The CDR3 sequence is 16 residues long. Germline loops: CDR1 GTSNPN, CDR2 SVGIG (reference sequence). Together with reference TRBV30 and TRBJ2-7, the CDR3 gives the full variable domain: SQTIHQWPATLVQPVGSPLSLECTVEGTSNPNLYWYRQAAGRGLQLLFYSVGIGQISSEVPQNLSASRPQDRQFILSSKKLLLSDSGFYLCAWSVRGRLVGYEQYFGPGTRLTVT.

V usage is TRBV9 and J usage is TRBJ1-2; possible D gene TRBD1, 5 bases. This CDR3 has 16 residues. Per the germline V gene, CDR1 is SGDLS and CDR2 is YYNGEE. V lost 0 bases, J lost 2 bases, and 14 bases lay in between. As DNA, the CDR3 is TGTGCCAGCAGCGTAGAAGGGGTTTATTACAACTATGGCTACACCTTC. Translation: CASSVEGVYYNYGYTF.

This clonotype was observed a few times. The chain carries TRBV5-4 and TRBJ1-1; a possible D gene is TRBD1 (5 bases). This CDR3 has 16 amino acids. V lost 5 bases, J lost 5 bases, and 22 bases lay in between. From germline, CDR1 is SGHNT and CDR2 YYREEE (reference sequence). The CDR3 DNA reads TGTGCCAGCAGGATTGGATTGGGCGGGGGTCGGACTGAAGCTTTCTTT. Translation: CASRIGLGGGRTEAFF.

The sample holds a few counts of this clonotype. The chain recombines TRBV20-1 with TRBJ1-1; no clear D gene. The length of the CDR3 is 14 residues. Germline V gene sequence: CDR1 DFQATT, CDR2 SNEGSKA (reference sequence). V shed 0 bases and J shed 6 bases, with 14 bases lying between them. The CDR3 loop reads CSARDLTRIPEAFF. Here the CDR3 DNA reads TGCAGTGCTAGAGACCTCACCCGGATACCTGAAGCTTTCTTT.

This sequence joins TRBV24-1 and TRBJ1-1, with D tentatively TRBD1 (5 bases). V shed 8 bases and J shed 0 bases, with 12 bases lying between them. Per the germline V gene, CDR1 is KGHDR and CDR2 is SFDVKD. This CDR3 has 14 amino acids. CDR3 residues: CATKGGVMNTEAFF. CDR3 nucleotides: TGTGCCACCAAAGGAGGGGTCATGAACACTGAAGCTTTCTTT.

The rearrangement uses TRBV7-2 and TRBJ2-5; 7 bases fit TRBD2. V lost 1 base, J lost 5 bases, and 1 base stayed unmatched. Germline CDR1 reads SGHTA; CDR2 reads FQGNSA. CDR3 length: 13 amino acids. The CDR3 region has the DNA TGTGCCAGCAGCTTAGGGGGGGGGGAGACCCAGTACTTC. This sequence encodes CASSLGGGETQYF.

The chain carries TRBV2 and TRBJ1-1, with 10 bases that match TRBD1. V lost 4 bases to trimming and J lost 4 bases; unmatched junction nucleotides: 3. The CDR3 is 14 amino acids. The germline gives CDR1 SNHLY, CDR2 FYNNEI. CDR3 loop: CASSGDRGFTEAFF. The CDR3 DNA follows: TGTGCCAGCAGTGGGGACAGGGGATTCACTGAAGCTTTCTTT.

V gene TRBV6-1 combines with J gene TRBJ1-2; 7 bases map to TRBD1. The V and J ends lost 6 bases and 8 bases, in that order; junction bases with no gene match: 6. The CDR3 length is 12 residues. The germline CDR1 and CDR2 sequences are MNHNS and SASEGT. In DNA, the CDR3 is TGTGCCAGCAGGCCAAGGGGGCAAGGCTACACCTTC. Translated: CASRPRGQGYTF.

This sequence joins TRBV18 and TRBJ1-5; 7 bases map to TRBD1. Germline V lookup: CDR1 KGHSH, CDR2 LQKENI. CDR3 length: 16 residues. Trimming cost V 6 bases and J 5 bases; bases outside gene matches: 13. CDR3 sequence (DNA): TGTGCCAGCTCCCGCACAGGGGAGGTATGGCATCAGCCCCAGCATTTT. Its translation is CASSRTGEVWHQPQHF.

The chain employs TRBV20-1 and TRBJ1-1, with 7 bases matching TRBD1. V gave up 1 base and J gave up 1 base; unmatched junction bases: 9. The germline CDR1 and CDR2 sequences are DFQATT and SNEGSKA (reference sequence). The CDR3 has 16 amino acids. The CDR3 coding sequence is TGCAGTGCTAGAGTGCCTGGAGGGACAGCGAACACTGAAGCTTTCTTT. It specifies CSARVPGGTANTEAFF.

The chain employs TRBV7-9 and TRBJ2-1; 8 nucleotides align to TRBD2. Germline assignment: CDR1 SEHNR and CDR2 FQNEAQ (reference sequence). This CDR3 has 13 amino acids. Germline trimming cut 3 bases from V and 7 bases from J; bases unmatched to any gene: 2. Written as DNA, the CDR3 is TGTGCCAGCAGCTTGGTAGCGGGAAATGAGCAGTTCTTC. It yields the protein CASSLVAGNEQFF. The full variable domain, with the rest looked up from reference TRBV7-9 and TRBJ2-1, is DTGVSQNPRHKITKRGQNVTFRCDPISEHNRLYWYRQTLGQGPEFLTYFQNEAQLEKSRLLSDRFSAERPKGSFSTLEIQRTEQGDSAMYLCASSLVAGNEQFFGPGTRLTVL.

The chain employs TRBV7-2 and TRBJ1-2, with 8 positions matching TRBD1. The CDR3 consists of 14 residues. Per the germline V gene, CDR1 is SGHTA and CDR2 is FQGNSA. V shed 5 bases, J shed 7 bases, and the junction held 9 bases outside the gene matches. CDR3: CASSAGQGVGGYTF. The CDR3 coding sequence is TGTGCCAGCAGCGCCGGACAGGGAGTGGGTGGCTACACCTTC.

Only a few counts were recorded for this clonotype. The CDR3 reads CARDRATGGYSPLHF. CDR3 DNA: TGCGCCAGAGACCGGGCGACAGGGGGCTATTCACCCCTCCACTTT. V gene TRBV10-1 combines with J gene TRBJ1-6, with 10 bases aligning to TRBD1. This CDR3 region has 15 residues. Trimming at V came to 9 bases and at J to 8 bases, leaving 10 bases not matched to a gene. Germline lookup yields CDR1 WNHNN and CDR2 SYGVQD (reference sequence).

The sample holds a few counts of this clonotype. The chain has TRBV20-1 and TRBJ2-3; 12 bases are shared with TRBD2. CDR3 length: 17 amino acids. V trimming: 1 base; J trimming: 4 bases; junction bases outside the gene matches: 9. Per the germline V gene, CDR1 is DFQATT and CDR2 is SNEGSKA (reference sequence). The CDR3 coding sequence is TGCAGTGCTAGAGGTCCACAGACTAGCGGGAGTGCAGATACGCAGTATTTT. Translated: CSARGPQTSGSADTQYF.

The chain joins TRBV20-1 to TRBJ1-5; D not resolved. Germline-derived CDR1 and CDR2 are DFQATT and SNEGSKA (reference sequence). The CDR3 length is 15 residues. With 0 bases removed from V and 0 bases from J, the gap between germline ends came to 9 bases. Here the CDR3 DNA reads TGCAGTGCTAGAGAAGCCCGGGGTAGCAATCAGCCCCAGCATTTT. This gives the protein CSAREARGSNQPQHF.

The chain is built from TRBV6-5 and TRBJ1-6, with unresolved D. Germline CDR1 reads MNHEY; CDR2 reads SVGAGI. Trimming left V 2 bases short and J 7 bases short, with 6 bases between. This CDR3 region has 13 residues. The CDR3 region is CASSYIWNSPLHF. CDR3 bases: TGTGCCAGCAGTTACATTTGGAATTCACCCCTCCACTTT.

CDR3 residues: CASSPGGGTAGEQYF. As DNA, the CDR3 is TGTGCCAGCAGCCCCGGGGGGGGGACTGCGGGCGAGCAGTACTTC. V is TRBV7-8 and J is TRBJ2-7; TRBD2 matches at 8 bases. J gave up 6 bases and V 5 bases, and 12 bases lay outside the gene matches. Germline lookup yields CDR1 SGHVS and CDR2 FQNEAQ. The CDR3 covers 15 residues.

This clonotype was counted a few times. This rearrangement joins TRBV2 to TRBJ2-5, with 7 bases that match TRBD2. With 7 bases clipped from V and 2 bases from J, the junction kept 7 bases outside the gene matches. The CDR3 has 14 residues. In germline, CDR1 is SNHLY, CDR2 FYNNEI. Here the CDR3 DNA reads TGTGCCAGCAAGGGAAGGGAGGGACAAGAGACCCAGTACTTC. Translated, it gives CASKGREGQETQYF.